A selection of T cell receptor beta chains follows, all from one sample in a study of T cell responses to AZD1222 COVID-19 vaccine. Assay used: immunoSEQ multiplex PCR; TCRdb lists only in-frame clones, some missing. The sample has 110,000 or so clones, approximately 88% seen once. Specimen: peripheral blood, collected 28 days after the second AZD1222 dose. Source of these receptors: an adult who received the AZD1222 COVID-19 vaccine. Each CDR3 is given with its conserved first and last residue. A row's size may be missing; if present it is once, few, many or a size class.

V,size,J,CDR3
TRBV6-6,NA,TRBJ1-6,CAGGTDYNSPLHF
TRBV10-3,once,TRBJ1-4,CAISEKQGGEKLFF
TRBV6-5,many,TRBJ2-7,CASSRQGGSYEQYF
TRBV29-1,NA,TRBJ2-4,CSVEGGTGDSIQYF
TRBV7-2,NA,TRBJ2-3,CASSPWTSGGAGDTQYF
TRBV5-6,NA,TRBJ2-2,CASSLWDLRGRSGELFF
TRBV15,few,TRBJ1-2,CATSREEGDGYTF
TRBV5-4,few,TRBJ2-1,CASSEQQEQFF
TRBV24-1,NA,TRBJ2-1,CATSEEDRWDEQFF
TRBV5-1,NA,TRBJ2-7,CASSLAGGEQYF
TRBV27,NA,TRBJ2-5,CASSSILQGETQYF
TRBV6-2/TRBV6-3,NA,TRBJ1-3,CASSGGSFSGNTIYF
TRBV19,NA,TRBJ2-7,CASSIELGQAISYEQYF
TRBV10-3,NA,TRBJ2-3,CAISDGQGVLDTQYF
TRBV4-3,NA,TRBJ2-2,CASSPTWTRVSGELFF
TRBV18,NA,TRBJ1-1,CASSRQGGTATEAFF
TRBV5-1,NA,TRBJ2-7,CASSLAAQAYEQYF
TRBV20-1,NA,TRBJ2-3,CSASTGWADTQYF
TRBV2,NA,TRBJ2-2,CASRPYGTSGELFF
TRBV7-3,NA,TRBJ2-6,CASSPEGGPGANVLTF
TRBV7-2,NA,TRBJ1-1,CASSLARGGSEAFF
TRBV23-1,NA,TRBJ2-7,CASSQSGLFSSYEQYF
TRBV6-1,NA,TRBJ1-5,CASSEYLRNNQPQHF
TRBV2,NA,TRBJ2-2,CASRGTGTRSGELFF
TRBV7-2,NA,TRBJ1-2,CASSTGRGVNYGYTF
TRBV5-1,NA,TRBJ2-3,CASSLSGGTDTQYF
TRBV28,NA,TRBJ2-7,CASRLWSRDGEQYF
TRBV4-3,once,TRBJ1-2,CASSHETGGGYGYTF
TRBV5-4,few,TRBJ2-5,CASSLKTSGGQETQYF
TRBV10-3,NA,TRBJ1-4,CAISPQGDEKLFF
TRBV6-2/TRBV6-3,NA,TRBJ2-3,CASSYSMGAGDTQYF
TRBV12-3/TRBV12-4,NA,TRBJ2-7,CASSFGENYEQYF
TRBV2,NA,TRBJ2-5,CASSERRGGSETQYF
TRBV5-4,NA,TRBJ2-1,CASSSPTGSLYNEQFF
TRBV5-4,NA,TRBJ2-3,CASSFGTSGSDTQYF
TRBV4-2,NA,TRBJ1-3,CASSQDWTSGNTIYF
TRBV5-1,NA,TRBJ2-7,CASSLGPGEFYEQYF
TRBV6-5,NA,TRBJ1-2,CASRGQEGNYGYTF
TRBV21-1,NA,TRBJ1-1,CASSKWAGSRNTEAFF
TRBV28,NA,TRBJ1-1,CASSLGQLNTEAFF
TRBV7-7,few,TRBJ2-1,CASSLSGTSPHNEQFF
TRBV9,NA,TRBJ1-6,CASSVGQVPGDSPLHF
TRBV6-5,NA,TRBJ1-3,CASSYSAQGNTIYF
TRBV11-2,NA,TRBJ2-2,CASSSRERQGKNTGELFF
TRBV6-6,NA,TRBJ1-3,CASTQTLGNTIYF
TRBV15,NA,TRBJ1-5,CATSRDGPNQPQHF
TRBV6-5,NA,TRBJ1-1,CASRADRGNTEAFF
TRBV2,NA,TRBJ2-5,CASSDGGETQYF
TRBV4-3,NA,TRBJ1-3,CASSQDGGTSGNTIYF